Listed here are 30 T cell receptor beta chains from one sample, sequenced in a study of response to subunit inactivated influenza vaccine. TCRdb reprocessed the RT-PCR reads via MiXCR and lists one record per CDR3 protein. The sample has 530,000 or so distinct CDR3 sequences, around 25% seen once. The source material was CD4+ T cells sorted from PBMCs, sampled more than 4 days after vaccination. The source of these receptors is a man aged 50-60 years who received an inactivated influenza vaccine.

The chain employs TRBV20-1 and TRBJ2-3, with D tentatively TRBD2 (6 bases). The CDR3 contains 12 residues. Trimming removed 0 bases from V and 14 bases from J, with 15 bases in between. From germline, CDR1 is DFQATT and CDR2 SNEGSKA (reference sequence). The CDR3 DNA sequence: TGCAGTGCTAGAGATATGGCTAGCGTGCTGTATTTT. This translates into CSARDMASVLYF.

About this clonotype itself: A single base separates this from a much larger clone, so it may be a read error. The CDR3 DNA reads as TGCGGCGGGGTGGATCCGGTTTACAATGAGCAGTTCTTC. As protein: CGGVDPVYNEQFF. This chain connects TRBV29-1 to TRBJ2-1; TRBD2 might be the D (6 bases). Germline V gives CDR1 SQVTM, CDR2 ANQGSEA. The CDR3 has 13 amino acids.

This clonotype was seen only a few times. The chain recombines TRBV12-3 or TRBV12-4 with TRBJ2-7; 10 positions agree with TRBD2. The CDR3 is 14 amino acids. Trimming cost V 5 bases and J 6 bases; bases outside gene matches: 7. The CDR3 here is CASSTGLAPGEQYF. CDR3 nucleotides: TGTGCCAGCAGTACGGGACTAGCGCCCGGCGAGCAGTACTTC.

The CDR3 sequence is CASSLLGQGANGYTF. Here the CDR3 DNA reads TGTGCCAGCAGCCTTCTGGGACAGGGGGCCAATGGCTACACCTTC. V gene TRBV3-1 combines with J gene TRBJ1-2; TRBD1 agrees at 12 bases. Germline V gene sequence: CDR1 LGHDT, CDR2 YNNKEL (reference sequence). With 4 bases clipped from V and 6 bases from J, the junction kept 6 bases outside the gene matches. This CDR3 has 15 residues.

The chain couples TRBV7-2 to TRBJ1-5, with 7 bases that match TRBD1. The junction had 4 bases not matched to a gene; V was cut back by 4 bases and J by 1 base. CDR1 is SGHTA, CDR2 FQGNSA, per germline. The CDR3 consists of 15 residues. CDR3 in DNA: TGTGCCAGCAGCTCTGACAGGGCCAGCAATCAGCCCCAGCATTTT. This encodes CASSSDRASNQPQHF.

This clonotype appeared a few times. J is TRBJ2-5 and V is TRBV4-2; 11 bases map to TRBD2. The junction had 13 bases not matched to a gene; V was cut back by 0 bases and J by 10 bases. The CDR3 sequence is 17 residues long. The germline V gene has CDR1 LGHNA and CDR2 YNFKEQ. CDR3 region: CASSQDPGLAGYGDQYF. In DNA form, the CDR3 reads TGTGCCAGCAGCCAAGATCCAGGACTAGCGGGTTACGGGGACCAGTACTTC.

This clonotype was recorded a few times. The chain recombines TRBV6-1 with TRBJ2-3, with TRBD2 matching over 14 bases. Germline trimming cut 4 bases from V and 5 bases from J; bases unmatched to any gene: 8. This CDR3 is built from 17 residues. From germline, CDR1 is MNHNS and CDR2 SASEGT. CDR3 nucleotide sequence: TGTGCCAGCAGTGGACCGACTAGCGGGGGGGCTATAGATACGCAGTATTTT. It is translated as CASSGPTSGGAIDTQYF.

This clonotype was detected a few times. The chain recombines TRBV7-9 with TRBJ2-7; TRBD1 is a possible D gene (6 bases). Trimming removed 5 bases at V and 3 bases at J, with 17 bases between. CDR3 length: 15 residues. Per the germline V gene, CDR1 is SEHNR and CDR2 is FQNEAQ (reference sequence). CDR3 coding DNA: TGTGCCAGCAGCGAGAAGATGGGACACAACTACGAGCAGTACTTC. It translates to CASSEKMGHNYEQYF.

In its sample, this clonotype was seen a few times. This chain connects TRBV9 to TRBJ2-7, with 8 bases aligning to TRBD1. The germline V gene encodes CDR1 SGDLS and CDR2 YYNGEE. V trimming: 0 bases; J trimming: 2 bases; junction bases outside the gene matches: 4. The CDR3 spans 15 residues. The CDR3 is CASSVAATGAYEQYF. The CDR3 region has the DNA TGTGCCAGCAGCGTAGCTGCGACAGGGGCCTACGAGCAGTACTTC.

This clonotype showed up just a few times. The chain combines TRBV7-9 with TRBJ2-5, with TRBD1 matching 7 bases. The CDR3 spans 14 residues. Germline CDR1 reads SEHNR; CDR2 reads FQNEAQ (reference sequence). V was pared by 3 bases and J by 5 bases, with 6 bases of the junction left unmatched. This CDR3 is CASSLGTADETQYF. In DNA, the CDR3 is TGTGCCAGCAGCTTGGGGACAGCAGACGAGACCCAGTACTTC.

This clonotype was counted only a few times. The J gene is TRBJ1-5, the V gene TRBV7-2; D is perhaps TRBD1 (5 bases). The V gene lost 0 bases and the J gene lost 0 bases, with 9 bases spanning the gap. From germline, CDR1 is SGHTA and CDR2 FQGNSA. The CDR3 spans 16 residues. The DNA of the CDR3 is TGTGCCAGCAGCTTAGCGTCGACAGCTAGCAATCAGCCCCAGCATTTT. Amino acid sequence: CASSLASTASNQPQHF.

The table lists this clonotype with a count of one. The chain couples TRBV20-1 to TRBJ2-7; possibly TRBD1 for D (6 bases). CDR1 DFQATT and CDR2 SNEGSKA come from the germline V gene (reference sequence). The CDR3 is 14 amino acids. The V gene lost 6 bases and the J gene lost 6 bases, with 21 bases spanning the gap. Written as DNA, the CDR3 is TGCAGTGCCATACCCAACTCGAGGGGGAGCGAGCAGTACTTC. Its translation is CSAIPNSRGSEQYF.

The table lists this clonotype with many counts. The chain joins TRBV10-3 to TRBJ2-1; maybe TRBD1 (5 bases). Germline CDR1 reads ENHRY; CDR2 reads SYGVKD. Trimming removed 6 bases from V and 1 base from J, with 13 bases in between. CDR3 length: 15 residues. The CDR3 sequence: CAISTKGQSYNEQFF. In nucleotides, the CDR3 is TGTGCCATCAGCACAAAGGGGCAGTCCTACAATGAGCAGTTCTTC.

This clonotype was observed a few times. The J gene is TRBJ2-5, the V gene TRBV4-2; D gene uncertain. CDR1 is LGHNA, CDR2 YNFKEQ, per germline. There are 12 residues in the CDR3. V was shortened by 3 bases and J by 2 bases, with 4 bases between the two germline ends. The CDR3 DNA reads TGTGCCAGCAGCCAGGGGCAAGAGACCCAGTACTTC. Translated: CASSQGQETQYF.

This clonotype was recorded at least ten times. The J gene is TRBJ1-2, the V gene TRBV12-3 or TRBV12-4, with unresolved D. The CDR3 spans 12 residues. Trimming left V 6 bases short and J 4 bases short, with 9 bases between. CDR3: CASSSQVYGYTF. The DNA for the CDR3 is TGTGCCAGCAGCTCTCAGGTCTATGGCTACACCTTC.

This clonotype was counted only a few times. This chain's CDR3 is CATDRGGGEQFF. Here the CDR3 DNA reads TGTGCCACCGATAGAGGGGGTGGGGAGCAGTTCTTC. This rearrangement joins TRBV24-1 to TRBJ2-1; D possibly corresponds to TRBD1 (6 bases). Germline values: CDR1 KGHDR, CDR2 SFDVKD. V was shortened by 9 bases and J by 10 bases, with 15 bases between the two germline ends. This CDR3 has 12 amino acids.

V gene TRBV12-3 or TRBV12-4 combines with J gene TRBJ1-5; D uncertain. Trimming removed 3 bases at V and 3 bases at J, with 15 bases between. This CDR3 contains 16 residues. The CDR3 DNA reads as TGTGCCAGCAGTTTGTCGAGGCAGACGGTCAATCAGCCCCAGCATTTT. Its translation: CASSLSRQTVNQPQHF.

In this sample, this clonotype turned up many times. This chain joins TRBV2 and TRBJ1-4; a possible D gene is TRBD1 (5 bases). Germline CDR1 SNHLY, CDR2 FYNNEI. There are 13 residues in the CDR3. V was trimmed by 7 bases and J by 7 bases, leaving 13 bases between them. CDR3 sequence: CASKRGLAEKLFF. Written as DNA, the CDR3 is TGTGCCAGCAAGCGGGGCTTAGCTGAAAAACTGTTTTTT. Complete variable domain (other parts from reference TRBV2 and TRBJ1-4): EPEVTQTPSHQVTQMGQEVILRCVPISNHLYFYWYRQILGQKVEFLVSFYNNEISEKSEIFDDQFSVERPDGSNFTLKIRSTKLEDSAMYFCASKRGLAEKLFFGSGTQLSVL.

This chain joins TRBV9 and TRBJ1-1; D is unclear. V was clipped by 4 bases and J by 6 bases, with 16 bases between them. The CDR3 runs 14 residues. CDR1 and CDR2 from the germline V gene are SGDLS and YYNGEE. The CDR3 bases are TGTGCCAGCAGCTTAAGAGGGCCGCCATCTGAAGCTTTCTTT. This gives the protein CASSLRGPPSEAFF.

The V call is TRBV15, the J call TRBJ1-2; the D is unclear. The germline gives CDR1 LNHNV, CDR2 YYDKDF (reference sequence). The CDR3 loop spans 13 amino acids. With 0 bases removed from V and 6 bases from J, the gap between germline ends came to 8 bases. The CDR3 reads CATSRDARNGYTF. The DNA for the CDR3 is TGTGCCACCAGCAGAGATGCCAGAAATGGCTACACCTTC.

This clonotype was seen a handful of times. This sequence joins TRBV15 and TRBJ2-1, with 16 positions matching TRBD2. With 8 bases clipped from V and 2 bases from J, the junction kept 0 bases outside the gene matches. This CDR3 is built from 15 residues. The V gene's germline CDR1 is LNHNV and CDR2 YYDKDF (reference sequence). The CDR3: CATGTSGGAYNEQFF. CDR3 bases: TGTGCCACCGGGACTAGCGGGGGGGCCTACAATGAGCAGTTCTTC.

The CDR3 protein is CAIRLGQADTGELFF. CDR3 bases: TGTGCCATCAGGCTGGGACAGGCGGACACCGGGGAGCTGTTTTTT. The chain couples TRBV10-3 to TRBJ2-2; 8 nucleotides match TRBD1. The V and J ends lost 6 bases and 3 bases, in that order; junction bases with no gene match: 6. CDR1 and CDR2 from the germline V gene are ENHRY and SYGVKD. The CDR3 extends over 15 amino acids.

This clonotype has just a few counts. Written as DNA, the CDR3 is TGTGCCATCAGAATGTCTAGCGGGTTGAACACAGATACGCAGTATTTT. Its translation: CAIRMSSGLNTDTQYF. V is TRBV10-3 and J is TRBJ2-3; 8 bases agree with TRBD2. This CDR3 is 16 amino acids long. Germline V gene sequence: CDR1 ENHRY, CDR2 SYGVKD. V shed 6 bases and J 2 bases; nucleotides not matched to a gene: 10.

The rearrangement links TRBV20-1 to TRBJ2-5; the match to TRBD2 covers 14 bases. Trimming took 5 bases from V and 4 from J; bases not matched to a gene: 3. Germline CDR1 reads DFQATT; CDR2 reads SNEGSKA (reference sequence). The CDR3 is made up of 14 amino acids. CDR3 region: CSAGTSGSRETQYF. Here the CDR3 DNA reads TGCAGTGCTGGGACTAGCGGGAGTCGAGAGACCCAGTACTTC.

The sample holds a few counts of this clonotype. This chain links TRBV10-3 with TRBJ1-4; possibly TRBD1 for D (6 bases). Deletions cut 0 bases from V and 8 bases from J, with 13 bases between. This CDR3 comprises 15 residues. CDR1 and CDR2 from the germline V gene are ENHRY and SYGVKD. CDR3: CAISESIGGQEKLFF. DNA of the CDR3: TGTGCCATCAGTGAGTCGATTGGGGGCCAGGAAAAACTGTTTTTT.

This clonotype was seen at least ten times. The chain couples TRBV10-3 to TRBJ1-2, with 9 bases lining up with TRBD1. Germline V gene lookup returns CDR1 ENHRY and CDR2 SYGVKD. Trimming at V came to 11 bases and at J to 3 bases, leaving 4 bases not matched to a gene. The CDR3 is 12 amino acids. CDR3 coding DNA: TGTGCCGCCCGGGACAGGGACTATGGCTACACCTTC. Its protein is CAARDRDYGYTF.

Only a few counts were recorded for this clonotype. DNA for the CDR3: TGCAGCGCATCTTGGGGCAGTCTTACCTACGAGCAGTACTTC. It encodes CSASWGSLTYEQYF. The chain couples TRBV29-1 to TRBJ2-7, with D possibly TRBD1 on 5 matching bases. The CDR3 extends over 14 amino acids. Germline CDR1 is SQVTM and CDR2 is ANQGSEA. V gave up 7 bases and J gave up 2 bases, with 18 bases separating them.

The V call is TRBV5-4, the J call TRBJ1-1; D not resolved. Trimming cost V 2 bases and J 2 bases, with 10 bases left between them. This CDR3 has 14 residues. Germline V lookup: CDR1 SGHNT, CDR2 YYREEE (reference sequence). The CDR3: CASSFNQPNTEAFF. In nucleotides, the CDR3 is TGTGCCAGCAGCTTCAACCAGCCAAACACTGAAGCTTTCTTT. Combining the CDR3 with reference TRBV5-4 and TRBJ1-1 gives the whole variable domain ETGVTQSPTHLIKTRGQQVTLRCSSQSGHNTVSWYQQALGQGPQFIFQYYREEENGRGNFPPRFSGLQFPNYSSELNVNALELDDSALYLCASSFNQPNTEAFFGQGTRLTVV.

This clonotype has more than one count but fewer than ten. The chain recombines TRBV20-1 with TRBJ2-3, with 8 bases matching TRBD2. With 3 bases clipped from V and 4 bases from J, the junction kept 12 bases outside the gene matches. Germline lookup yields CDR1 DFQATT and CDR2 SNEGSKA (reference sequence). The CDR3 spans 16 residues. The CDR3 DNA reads TGCAGTGCTAGGGGGGGACTAGTACCTGGGGCAGATACGCAGTATTTT. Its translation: CSARGGLVPGADTQYF.

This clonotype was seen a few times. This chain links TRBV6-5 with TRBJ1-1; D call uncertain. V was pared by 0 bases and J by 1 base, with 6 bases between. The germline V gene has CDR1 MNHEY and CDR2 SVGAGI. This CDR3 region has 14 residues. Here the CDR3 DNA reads TGTGCCAGCAGTTACTCTCCTGGGAACACTGAAGCTTTCTTT. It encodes CASSYSPGNTEAFF.